This TCR beta chain was found in a study of response to subunit inactivated influenza vaccine listed by TCRdb under 2018. Regarding the research as a whole: To follow how T cells responded to a trivalent subunit inactivated influenza vaccine, the researchers relied on deep quantitative profiling of the T cell receptor repertoire.

Taken from cysteine to phenylalanine, the CDR3 has 13 residues. The DNA shown is the 39-base CDR3, in frame from base 1. For this chain, trimming is 5 bases at the V end and 10 bases at the J end, and the number of junction bases without a gene match is 8. The germline V gene sets CDR1 to SGHTA and CDR2 to FQGNSA. This clonotype was detected a few times. Its recognized antigen is unknown. No base-level quality is on record; no much larger clone is a single base apart. Libraries were constructed by RT-PCR. Sequencing was performed on an Illumina HiSeq 2500. In-frame beta chains were kept once TCRdb had trimmed the public reads at Q25 with fastp and called clones with MiXCR. Rows with a matching CDR3 protein are joined into one entry that keeps the most common DNA and genes. This sample lists roughly 670,000 distinct CDR3 sequences; 13% to 15% were detected once. Around 7.6% of the sample rests with the top ten.

What the authors observed across the whole study: The authors proposed that each seasonal influenza vaccination may bring in only a limited number of new T cells.

The chain is encoded by TRBV7-2 joined to TRBJ2-1; 7 middle bases align to TRBD2. The clonotype originates from a man in his forties or fifties who received an inactivated influenza vaccine. Donor details come from another sample of the same person, matched by shared clones. The specimen was PBMCs from blood, collected approximately 15 days before vaccination. The DNA reads as follows: TGTGCCAGCAGCACCTTCGCGGGAGCCGAGCAGTTCTTC. Its translation reads: CASSTFAGAEQFF.